The entry below describes one T cell receptor beta chain. The entry originates in a study of blood T cell repertoires in COVID-19. Turning to the study itself: Some COVID-19 samples were acute and others convalescent; all came from the United States, Italy and Spain.

Original analysis: Amplification from reference gene primers served as the basis for estimated nucleated cell counts. Generated by immunoSEQ multiplex PCR, the TCRdb table keeps only in-frame clones and is missing some. The V and J calls and clone size were taken over from that table, and D and trimming were inferred from the DNA. The sample has 250,000 to 300,000 clones, over 80% seen once. CDR1 is SGHNT, CDR2 YENEEA, per germline. V lost 3 bases, J lost 5 bases, and 18 bases lay in between. This CDR3 is built from 16 residues. This TCR was recovered from a woman aged 40 to 49 who had recovered from COVID-19. Material: peripheral blood. This chain connects TRBV11-3 to TRBJ2-3; D perhaps matches TRBD2 (7 bases). CDR3 residues: CASSFSGGGGQDTQYF. Written as DNA, the CDR3 is TGTGCCAGCAGCTTCTCCGGAGGCGGGGGCCAAGATACGCAGTATTTT.